This TCR beta chain emerged from a study of shared clonotypes between healthy human individuals. Using immunoSEQ multiplex PCR, the repertoire was profiled, and TCRdb retains in-frame clones only, with some absent. The sample includes more than 2,000,000 clones, approximately 93% of them seen just once. This CDR3 contains 15 residues. CDR1 and CDR2 (germline): SGHRS, YFSETQ. Deletions cut 0 bases from V and 2 bases from J, with 11 bases between. The specimen was naive CD4+ T cells from PBMCs. The subset was: CD45RA+ positively selected. The chain has TRBV5-1 and TRBJ2-5; unclear D gene. The sequence derives from a man between 18 and 29 years old in good health. Some clones in this sample may be carry-over from other donors' samples. The CDR3 DNA follows: TGCGCCAGCAGCTTGGCTCGAAGAACACAAGAGACCCAGTACTTC. Translation gives CASSLARRTQETQYF.